A selection of T cell receptor beta chains follows, all from one sample in a study of blood T cell repertoires in COVID-19. Profiled with immunoSEQ multiplex PCR; TCRdb holds only in-frame clones, not every one. The sample contains 85,000 to 130,000 clones, approximately 80% of which appear only once. Sequenced: peripheral blood. These receptors all stem from a man older than 75 with COVID-19, enrolled during active disease. The CDR3 runs from the conserved cysteine through the conserved F or W. D genes are given only for firm matches. Only part of the rows carry a size: once, few, many, or a class if the clone is expanded.

length: 15; size: .; J: TRBJ1-4; V: TRBV5-4; D: TRBD1; DNA: TGTGCCAGCAGTCCTAGGGGGCACGGTAATGAAAAACTGTTTTTT; CDR3: CASSPRGHGNEKLFF
length: 15; size: .; J: TRBJ1-2; V: TRBV5-5; D: TRBD1; DNA: TGTGCCAGCAGCCCAACGGGACAGGGAAACTATGGCTACACCTTC; CDR3: CASSPTGQGNYGYTF
length: 18; size: .; J: TRBJ2-2; V: TRBV5-1; D: TRBD1; DNA: TGCGCCAGCAGCTTGGTGGATGTGACAGGGGGTTACACCGGGGAGCTGTTTTTT; CDR3: CASSLVDVTGGYTGELFF
length: 16; size: .; J: TRBJ1-6; V: TRBV6-1; D: .; DNA: TGTGCCAGCAGTGAGGACAGTTTTGTACTTAATTCACCCCTCCACTTT; CDR3: CASSEDSFVLNSPLHF
length: 15; size: few; J: TRBJ2-2; V: TRBV10-3; D: TRBD2; DNA: TGTGCCATCAGTTCCGGGACTACCTACACCGGGGAGCTGTTTTTT; CDR3: CAISSGTTYTGELFF
length: 13; size: .; J: TRBJ1-5; V: TRBV6-5; D: .; DNA: TGTGCCAGCAGTCCCGACAGGCATCAGCCCCAGCATTTT; CDR3: CASSPDRHQPQHF
length: 15; size: .; J: TRBJ2-5; V: TRBV24-1; D: .; DNA: TGTGCCACCGAGACTTTACAGGGTAACAAGGAGACCCAGTACTTC; CDR3: CATETLQGNKETQYF
length: 14; size: .; J: TRBJ1-2; V: TRBV6-5; D: TRBD1; DNA: TGTGCCAGCAGTTACCGCAGGGGGCACTATGGCTACACCTTC; CDR3: CASSYRRGHYGYTF
length: 15; size: .; J: TRBJ1-1; V: TRBV6-5; D: TRBD1; DNA: TGTGCCAGCAGCCACCTCCCCCAGGGGGGCACTGAAGCTTTCTTT; CDR3: CASSHLPQGGTEAFF
length: 14; size: .; J: TRBJ2-1; V: TRBV3-1/TRBV3-2; D: .; DNA: TGTGCCAGCAGCTCGGGCGGAGGAAACAATGAGCAGTTCTTC; CDR3: CASSSGGGNNEQFF
length: 14; size: .; J: TRBJ1-1; V: TRBV28; D: .; DNA: TGTGCCAGCAATCCCGGGGGTATGAACACTGAAGCTTTCTTT; CDR3: CASNPGGMNTEAFF
length: 14; size: few; J: TRBJ1-5; V: TRBV30; D: .; DNA: TGTGCCTGGAGTACACTGGCAGGGAATCAGCCCCAGCATTTT; CDR3: CAWSTLAGNQPQHF
length: 14; size: .; J: TRBJ2-7; V: TRBV5-5; D: TRBD1; DNA: TGTGCCAGTTTGAGGGACAGGGGCCTCTACGAGCAGTACTTC; CDR3: CASLRDRGLYEQYF
length: 14; size: few; J: TRBJ2-7; V: TRBV29-1; D: TRBD2; DNA: TGCAGCGTGGAGGGGACTAGAGGACCCTACGAGCAGTACTTC; CDR3: CSVEGTRGPYEQYF
length: 14; size: few; J: TRBJ2-3; V: TRBV3-1/TRBV3-2; D: .; DNA: TGTGCCAGCAGCTATAGCGTGGGCACAGATACGCAGTATTTT; CDR3: CASSYSVGTDTQYF
length: 12; size: .; J: TRBJ2-5; V: TRBV5-1; D: .; DNA: TGCGCCAGCAGCAGTACAGGGGAGACCCAGTACTTC; CDR3: CASSSTGETQYF
length: 15; size: .; J: TRBJ2-5; V: TRBV11-3; D: TRBD1; DNA: TGTGCCAGCAGCTTGGGACAGGGGTTGCAGGAGACCCAGTACTTC; CDR3: CASSLGQGLQETQYF
length: 15; size: few; J: TRBJ2-2; V: TRBV6-2/TRBV6-3; D: TRBD1; DNA: TGTGCCAGCAGCTTGGGACAGGGGGACATCGGGGAGCTGTTTTTT; CDR3: CASSLGQGDIGELFF
length: 14; size: .; J: TRBJ1-6; V: TRBV11-2; D: .; DNA: TGTGCCAGCAGCTTAAACCCCCAGGCTGCTAAAGTCAGCTTT; CDR3: CASSLNPQAAKVSF
length: 15; size: .; J: TRBJ2-7; V: TRBV11-2; D: TRBD2; DNA: TGTGCCAGCAGCTCCCTCAGCGGGAGTTTTGGCGAGCAGTACTTC; CDR3: CASSSLSGSFGEQYF
length: 16; size: .; J: TRBJ1-1; V: TRBV18; D: TRBD1; DNA: TGTGCCAGCTCACCGACAGGGGAGGTGGGTAGAACTGAAGCTTTCTTT; CDR3: CASSPTGEVGRTEAFF
length: 15; size: .; J: TRBJ1-5; V: TRBV19; D: .; DNA: TGTGCCAGTAACGGACAAAAATGGGGCAATCAGCCCCAGCATTTT; CDR3: CASNGQKWGNQPQHF
length: 16; size: .; J: TRBJ2-4; V: TRBV2; D: .; DNA: TGTGCCAGCAGATGGAGGAGGACTGAAGCCAAAAACATTCAGTACTTC; CDR3: CASRWRRTEAKNIQYF
length: 13; size: .; J: TRBJ1-2; V: TRBV7-2; D: .; DNA: TGTGCCAGCAGCTTGGACAGCTTCGGTGGCTACACCTTC; CDR3: CASSLDSFGGYTF
length: 14; size: .; J: TRBJ1-4; V: TRBV6-6; D: TRBD1; DNA: TGTGCCAGCAGGGGACAGGGAGCTAATGAAAAACTGTTTTTT; CDR3: CASRGQGANEKLFF
length: 16; size: few; J: TRBJ2-4; V: TRBV4-1; D: .; DNA: TGCGCCAGCAGCCAAGGGCAGGGACTAGCCAAAAACATTCAGTACTTC; CDR3: CASSQGQGLAKNIQYF